Here is one TCR beta chain with its context. Germline V lookup: CDR1 KGHSH, CDR2 LQKENI. The CDR3 length is 15 residues. V lost 3 bases and J lost 3, with 14 bases in between. The entry originates in a study of cytomegalovirus exposure and HLA in healthy donors. Researchers ran the PCR with 60 Vbeta and 13 Jbeta primers. Sequencing used immunoSEQ multiplex PCR; TCRdb keeps in-frame clones, though not all of them. The sample carries about 190,000 clones, around four fifths recorded once. V and J are TRBV18 and TRBJ1-1; D gene unclear. Sequenced sample: PBMCs. This clonotype originated in a middle-aged woman in good health and CMV-seronegative. CDR3 DNA: TGTGCCAGCTCACCCCCGGGAACTACAGACACTGAAGCTTTCTTT. Translation: CASSPPGTTDTEAFF.